The TCR beta chain described here comes from a study of T cell repertoires in cytomegalovirus infection. Notes on this clonotype: Its antigen is not identified.

The CDR3 contains 13 residues. Germline V CDR1 and CDR2: MNHEY, SVGAGI. Between the trimmed V and J ends, which lost 6 bases and 8 bases, there was a span of 14 bases. TCRdb reprocessed the reads with MiXCR, giving one entry per CDR3 protein. The profile covers 200,000 to 250,000 distinct CDR3 sequences, with around 35% appearing a single time and approximately 60% taken by the ten largest. Material: CD8+ T cells from cultured PBMCs, obtained from culture after CMV antigen stimulation. The clonotype was recovered from a human donor in good health (CMV status not recorded). Some clones in this sample may be carry-over from other donors' samples. The chain has TRBV6-5 and TRBJ1-3, with D perhaps TRBD1 (6 bases). CDR3 amino acids: CASRGQREDTIYF. The CDR3 DNA is TGTGCCAGCAGGGGACAACGGGAAGACACCATATATTTT.